The entry below describes one T cell receptor beta chain. Which antigen it targets is not known. No much larger clone exists at a distance of one base, and base qualities are not known. The data stem from a study of OX40 agonist ivuxolimab in advanced cancers. Describing the broader study: Ivuxolimab was a fully human IgG2 agonistic monoclonal antibody targeting the costimulatory receptor OX40 (CD134). Intravenous ivuxolimab was administered to patients every 2 weeks at six dose levels: 0.01, 0.1, 0.3, 1.5, 3 and 10 mg/kg. Of the roughly 50 dose-escalation patients, hepatocellular carcinoma was present in around 20, melanoma in roughly 15, renal cell carcinoma in 9 and head and neck cancer in 9. In the dose-escalation cohort, roughly four fifths of patients were male, and the mean age was approximately 64 years, with a range of 23 to 79. Prior anti-PD-1, anti-PD-L1 or anti-CTLA-4 therapy was permitted, and checkpoint inhibitors had been received by roughly two fifths of dose-escalation patients. Partial responses were achieved by three dose-escalation patients, of whom one had hepatocellular carcinoma and two had cutaneous melanoma. The point of sequencing TCRbeta in the periphery was to test whether ivuxolimab changed TCR sequence diversity and drove clonal T-cell expansion. The paper covers the monotherapy dose-escalation part of the phase I ivuxolimab trial, which included N ≈ 50 patients.

V is pared back by 0 bases and J by 7 bases, with 15 bases lying between the germline termini. The germline V gene sets CDR1 to LGHNA and CDR2 to YSLEER. The CDR3 runs 16 amino acids, cysteine and phenylalanine included. Only the CDR3 DNA stays, 48 bases, in frame from base 1. For sequencing of the TCRbeta CDR3 region, genomic DNA was extracted from the sorted cells. The immunoSEQ Assay was used to sequence the TCRbeta CDR3 regions. The table was pulled from immuneACCESS by TCRdb, which kept in-frame rearrangements only. Such tables lose some clones; where checked, under half of the loss comes from unresolved V genes, and the rest has no known cause. Recorded for this sample are about 74,000 clones; 84% of them occurred a single time. Over 2% of the sample comes from the top ten. The trial excluded patients who had a history of autoimmune disease or were on systemic immunosuppression. Peripheral blood for TCR sequencing was drawn from every dose cohort at baseline, at cycle 4 day 1 and at cycle 7 day 1. Samples came from an open-label, multicenter, first-in-human phase I dose-escalation trial of ivuxolimab. Adults with locally advanced or metastatic melanoma, renal cell, hepatocellular, or head and neck squamous cell carcinoma were enrolled in the trial. CD4+ and CD8+ T cells were sorted separately from peripheral blood before TCR sequencing.

Study-wide conclusions, independent of this receptor: In partial responders in the 0.1-3.0 mg/kg groups, normalized peripheral clonal expansion was found to be among the lowest, especially among CD8+ T cells. Low levels of normalized T-cell clonal expansion were also shown by some nonresponding patients. At doses of 0.1 to 3.0 mg/kg, clonal expansion of both CD4+ and CD8+ blood T cells was observed from baseline to week 6. The antigen specificity of the peripheral T cells that underwent clonal expansion was not determined. After ivuxolimab, more expanded clones were found on average in CD8+ T cells than in CD4+ T cells.

This receptor was identified in an adult with an advanced solid tumor such as melanoma, head and neck, liver or kidney cancer. The material sequenced was CD4+ or CD8+ T cells sorted from blood, taken in a trial of the OX40 agonist ivuxolimab. The rearrangement combines TRBV4-3 with TRBJ2-2, with a weak D call of TRBD2 (6 bases match). CDR3 reads: CASSQDGGNSNGELFF. The sequenced DNA is TGCGCCAGCAGCCAAGATGGGGGGAATAGTAACGGGGAGCTGTTTTTT.